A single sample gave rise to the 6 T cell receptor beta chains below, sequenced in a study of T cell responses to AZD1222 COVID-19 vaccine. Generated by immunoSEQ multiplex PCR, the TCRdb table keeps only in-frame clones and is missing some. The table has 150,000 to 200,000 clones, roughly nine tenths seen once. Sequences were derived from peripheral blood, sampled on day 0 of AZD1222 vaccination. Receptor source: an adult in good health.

CDR3 in amino acids: CASSPKADQAPVYGYTF. Here the CDR3 DNA reads TGTGCCAGTAGTCCCAAGGCCGACCAGGCCCCGGTCTATGGCTACACCTTC. The genes are TRBV19 and TRBJ1-2; D call uncertain. V lost 5 bases to trimming and J lost 4 bases, with 23 bases between them. Germline CDR1 LNHDA, CDR2 SQIVND (reference sequence). The CDR3 length is 17 residues.

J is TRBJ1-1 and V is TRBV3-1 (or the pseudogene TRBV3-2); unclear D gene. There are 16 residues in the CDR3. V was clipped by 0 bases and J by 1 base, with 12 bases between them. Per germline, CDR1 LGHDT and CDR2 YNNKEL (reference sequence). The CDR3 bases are TGTGCCAGCAGCCAAGATGAAGGGCAGCCGAACACTGAAGCTTTCTTT. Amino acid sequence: CASSQDEGQPNTEAFF.

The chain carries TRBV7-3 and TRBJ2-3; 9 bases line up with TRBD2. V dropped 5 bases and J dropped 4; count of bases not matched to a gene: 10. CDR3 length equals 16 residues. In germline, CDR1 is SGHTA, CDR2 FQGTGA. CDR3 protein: CASSPRVAGGADTQYF. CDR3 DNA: TGTGCCAGCAGCCCCCGTGTGGCGGGGGGGGCAGATACGCAGTATTTT.

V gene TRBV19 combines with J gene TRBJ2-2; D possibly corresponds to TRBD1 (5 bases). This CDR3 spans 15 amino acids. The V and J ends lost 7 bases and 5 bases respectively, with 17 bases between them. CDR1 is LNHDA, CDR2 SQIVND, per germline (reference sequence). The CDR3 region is CASKTSAGSTGELFF. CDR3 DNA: TGTGCCAGTAAGACCTCGGCAGGGTCAACCGGGGAGCTGTTTTTT.

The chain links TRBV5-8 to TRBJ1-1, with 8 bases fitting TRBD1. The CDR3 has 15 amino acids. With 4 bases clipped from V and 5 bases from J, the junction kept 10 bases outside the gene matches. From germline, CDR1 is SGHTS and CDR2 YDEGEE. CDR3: CASSKGVTGDTEAFF. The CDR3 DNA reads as TGTGCCAGCAGCAAGGGCGTGACAGGGGATACTGAAGCTTTCTTT.

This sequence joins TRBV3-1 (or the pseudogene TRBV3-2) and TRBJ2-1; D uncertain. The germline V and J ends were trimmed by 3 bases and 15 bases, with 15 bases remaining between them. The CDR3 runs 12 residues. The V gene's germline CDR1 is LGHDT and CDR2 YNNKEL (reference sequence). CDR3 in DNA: TGTGCCAGCAGCCACCTCGGGTGGGCGCGGTTCTTC. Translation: CASSHLGWARFF.